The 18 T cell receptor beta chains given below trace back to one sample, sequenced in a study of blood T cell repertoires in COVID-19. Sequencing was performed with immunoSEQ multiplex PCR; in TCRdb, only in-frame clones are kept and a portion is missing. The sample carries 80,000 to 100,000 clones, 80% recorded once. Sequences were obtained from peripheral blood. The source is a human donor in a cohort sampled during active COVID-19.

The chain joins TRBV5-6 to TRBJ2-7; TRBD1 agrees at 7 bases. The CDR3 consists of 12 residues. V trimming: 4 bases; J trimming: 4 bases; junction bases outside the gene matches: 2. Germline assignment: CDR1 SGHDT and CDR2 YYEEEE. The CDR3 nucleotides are TGTGCCAGCAGCCAGACAGGGTACGAGCAGTACTTC. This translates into CASSQTGYEQYF.

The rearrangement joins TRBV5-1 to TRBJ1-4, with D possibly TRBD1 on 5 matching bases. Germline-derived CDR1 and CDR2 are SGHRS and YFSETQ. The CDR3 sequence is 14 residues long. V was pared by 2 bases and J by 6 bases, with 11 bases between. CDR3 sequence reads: CASSLRGGDEKLFF. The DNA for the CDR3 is TGCGCCAGCAGCTTAAGGGGCGGGGATGAAAAACTGTTTTTT.

CDR3: CASSEPDRGTSNQPQHF. The CDR3 DNA reads as TGCGCCAGCAGTGAACCGGACAGGGGGACAAGCAATCAGCCCCAGCATTTT. The chain joins TRBV10-2 to TRBJ1-5; 10 positions agree with TRBD1. The CDR3 runs to 17 residues. CDR1 is WSHSY, CDR2 SAAADI, per germline. The V segment lost 3 bases and the J segment 1 base; nucleotides outside the gene matches: 6.

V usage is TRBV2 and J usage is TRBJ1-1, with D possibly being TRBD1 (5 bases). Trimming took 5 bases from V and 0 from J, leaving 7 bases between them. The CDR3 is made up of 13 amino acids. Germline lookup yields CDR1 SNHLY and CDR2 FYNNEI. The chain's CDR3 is CASSTGLNTEAFF. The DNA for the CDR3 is TGTGCCAGCAGTACAGGATTGAACACTGAAGCTTTCTTT.

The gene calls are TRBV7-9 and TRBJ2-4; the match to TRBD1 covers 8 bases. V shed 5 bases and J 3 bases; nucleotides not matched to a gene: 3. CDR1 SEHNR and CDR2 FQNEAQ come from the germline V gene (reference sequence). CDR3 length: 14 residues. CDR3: CASSRTGIKNIQYF. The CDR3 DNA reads TGTGCCAGCAGCAGGACAGGGATCAAAAACATTCAGTACTTC.

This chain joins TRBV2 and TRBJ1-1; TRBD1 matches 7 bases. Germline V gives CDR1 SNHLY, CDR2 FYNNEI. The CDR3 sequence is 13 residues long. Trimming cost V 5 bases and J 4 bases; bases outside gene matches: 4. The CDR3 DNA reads TGTGCCAGCAGTAATGCAGGGGGCACTGAAGCTTTCTTT. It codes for CASSNAGGTEAFF.

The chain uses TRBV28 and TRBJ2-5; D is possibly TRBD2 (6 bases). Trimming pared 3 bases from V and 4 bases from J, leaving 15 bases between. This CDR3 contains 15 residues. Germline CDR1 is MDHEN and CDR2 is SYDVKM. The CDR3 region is CASSFLEFGGETQYF. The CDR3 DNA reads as TGTGCCAGCAGTTTTTTGGAGTTCGGGGGAGAGACCCAGTACTTC. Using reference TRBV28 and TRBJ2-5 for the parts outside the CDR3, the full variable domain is DVKVTQSSRYLVKRTGEKVFLECVQDMDHENMFWYRQDPGLGLRLIYFSYDVKMKEKGDIPEGYSVSREKKERFSLILESASTNQTSMYLCASSFLEFGGETQYFGPGTRLLVL.

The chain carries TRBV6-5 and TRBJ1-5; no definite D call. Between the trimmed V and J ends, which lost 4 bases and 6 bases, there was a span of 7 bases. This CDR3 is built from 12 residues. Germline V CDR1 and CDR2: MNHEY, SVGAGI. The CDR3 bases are TGTGCCAGCAGTTTGCGGGGTCAGCCCCAGCATTTT. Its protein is CASSLRGQPQHF.

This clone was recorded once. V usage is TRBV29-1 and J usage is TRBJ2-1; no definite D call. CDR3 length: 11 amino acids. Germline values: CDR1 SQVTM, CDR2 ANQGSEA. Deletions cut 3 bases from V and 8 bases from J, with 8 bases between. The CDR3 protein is CSVDAGYEQFF. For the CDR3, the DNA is TGCAGCGTTGATGCTGGCTATGAGCAGTTCTTC.

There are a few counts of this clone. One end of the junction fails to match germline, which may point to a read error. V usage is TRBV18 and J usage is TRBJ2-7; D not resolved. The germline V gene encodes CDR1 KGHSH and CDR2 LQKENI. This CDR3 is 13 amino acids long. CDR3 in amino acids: CASSPDESTLTHF. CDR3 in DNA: TGTGCCAGCTCACCCGACGAATCGACACTGACCCACTTC.

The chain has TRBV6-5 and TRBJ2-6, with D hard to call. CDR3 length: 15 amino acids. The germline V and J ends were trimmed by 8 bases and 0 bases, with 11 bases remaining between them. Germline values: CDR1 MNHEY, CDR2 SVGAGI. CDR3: CASYPVTSGANVLTF. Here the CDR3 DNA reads TGTGCCAGCTACCCGGTTACCTCTGGGGCCAACGTCCTGACTTTC.

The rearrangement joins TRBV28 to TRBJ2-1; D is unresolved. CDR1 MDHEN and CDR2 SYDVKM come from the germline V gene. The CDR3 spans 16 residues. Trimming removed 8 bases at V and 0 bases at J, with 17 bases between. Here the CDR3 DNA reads TGTGCCAGCTCTCTTTTACAGCCCAGCTCCTACAATGAGCAGTTCTTC. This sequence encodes CASSLLQPSSYNEQFF.

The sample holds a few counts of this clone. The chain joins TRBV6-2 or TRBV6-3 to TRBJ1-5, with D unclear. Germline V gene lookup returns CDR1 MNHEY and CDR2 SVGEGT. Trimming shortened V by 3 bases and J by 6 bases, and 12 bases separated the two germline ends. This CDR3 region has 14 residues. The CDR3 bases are TGTGCCAGCAGTTATGGCACAGTGGGTCAGCCCCAGCATTTT. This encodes CASSYGTVGQPQHF.

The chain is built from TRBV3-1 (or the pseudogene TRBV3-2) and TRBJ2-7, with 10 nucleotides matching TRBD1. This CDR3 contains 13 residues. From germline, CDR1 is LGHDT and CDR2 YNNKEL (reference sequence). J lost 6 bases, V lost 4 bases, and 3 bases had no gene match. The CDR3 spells CASSRDRGSEQYF. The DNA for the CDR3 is TGTGCCAGCAGCCGGGACAGGGGCTCCGAGCAGTACTTC.

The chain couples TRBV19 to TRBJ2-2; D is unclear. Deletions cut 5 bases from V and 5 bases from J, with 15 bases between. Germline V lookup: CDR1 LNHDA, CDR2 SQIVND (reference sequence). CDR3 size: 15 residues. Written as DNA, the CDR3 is TGTGCCAGTAGTCCCGAGCGCGTGAGGACCGGGGAGCTGTTTTTT. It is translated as CASSPERVRTGELFF.

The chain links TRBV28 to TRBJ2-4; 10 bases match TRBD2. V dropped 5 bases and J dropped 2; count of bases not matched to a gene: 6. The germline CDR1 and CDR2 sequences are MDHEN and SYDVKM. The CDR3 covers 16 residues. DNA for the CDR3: TGTGCCAGCAGTGTTGCTAGCGGGAGACCCAAAAACATTCAGTACTTC. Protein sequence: CASSVASGRPKNIQYF.

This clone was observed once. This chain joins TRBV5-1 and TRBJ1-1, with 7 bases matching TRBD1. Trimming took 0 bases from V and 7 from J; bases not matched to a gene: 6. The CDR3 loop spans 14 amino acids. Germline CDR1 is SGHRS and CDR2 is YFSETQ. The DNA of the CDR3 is TGCGCCAGCAGCTTGGAGGGGACAGAGAGTGAAGCTTTCTTT. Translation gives CASSLEGTESEAFF. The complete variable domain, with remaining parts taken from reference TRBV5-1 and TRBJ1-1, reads KAGVTQTPRYLIKTRGQQVTLSCSPISGHRSVSWYQQTPGQGLQFLFEYFSETQRNKGNFPGRFSGRQFSNSRSEMNVSTLELGDSALYLCASSLEGTESEAFFGQGTRLTVV.

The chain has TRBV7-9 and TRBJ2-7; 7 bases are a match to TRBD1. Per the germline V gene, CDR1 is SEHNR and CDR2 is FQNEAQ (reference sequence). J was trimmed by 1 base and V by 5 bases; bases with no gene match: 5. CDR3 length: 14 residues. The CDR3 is CASSHRDRSYEQYF. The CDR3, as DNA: TGTGCCAGCAGCCACCGGGACAGATCCTACGAGCAGTACTTC.